The 16 T cell receptor beta chains in this list originate from one sample, sequenced in a study of cytomegalovirus exposure and HLA in healthy donors. PCR primers comprised 60 Vbeta and 13 Jbeta primers. Generated by immunoSEQ multiplex PCR, the TCRdb table keeps only in-frame clones and is missing some. The sample holds around 130,000 clones; about 74% are singletons and the top ten take 6% to 8%. Sequenced: PBMCs. The source of these receptors is a man in his forties in good health and CMV-seropositive.

The rearrangement uses TRBV6-5 and TRBJ2-1; no clear D. Germline CDR1 and CDR2: MNHEY and SVGAGI. V was trimmed by 3 bases and J by 3 bases, leaving 9 bases between them. This CDR3 comprises 14 residues. As DNA, the CDR3 is TGTGCCAGCAGTTATTCCCGGGTCTACAATGAGCAGTTCTTC. Protein product: CASSYSRVYNEQFF.

V usage is TRBV6-5 and J usage is TRBJ1-6; 7 bases agree with TRBD1. CDR1 and CDR2 (germline): MNHEY, SVGAGI. Trimming cost V 6 bases and J 5 bases; bases outside gene matches: 1. This CDR3 is 13 amino acids long. This CDR3 is CASRTGNNSPLHF. DNA for the CDR3: TGTGCCAGCAGGACAGGGAATAATTCACCCCTCCACTTT.

The CDR3 sequence is CASSWRETDTQYF. The CDR3 coding sequence is TGTGCCAGCAGCTGGAGGGAAACAGATACGCAGTATTTT. The chain carries TRBV5-8 and TRBJ2-3, with TRBD2 as a possible D gene (6 bases). Trimming pared 3 bases from V and 3 bases from J, leaving 8 bases between. The germline gives CDR1 SGHTS, CDR2 YDEGEE. The CDR3 spans 13 residues.

The chain uses TRBV5-6 and TRBJ2-2; D is possibly TRBD2 (5 bases). Germline assignment: CDR1 SGHDT and CDR2 YYEEEE. This CDR3 is 14 amino acids long. V was shortened by 4 bases and J by 6 bases, with 13 bases between the two germline ends. The CDR3 loop is CASSPGVRAGELFF. In nucleotides, the CDR3 is TGTGCCAGCAGCCCCGGTGTGAGGGCCGGGGAGCTGTTTTTT. Combining the CDR3 with reference TRBV5-6 and TRBJ2-2 gives the whole variable domain DAGVTQSPTHLIKTRGQQVTLRCSPKSGHDTVSWYQQALGQGPQFIFQYYEEEERQRGNFPDRFSGHQFPNYSSELNVNALLLGDSALYLCASSPGVRAGELFFGEGSRLTVL.

The J gene is TRBJ2-2, the V gene TRBV5-3, with D maybe TRBD2 (5 bases). TRBV5-3 belongs to the ORF category, with a function that is uncertain. The CDR3 has 14 residues. The ends were cut back, 6 bases at V and 3 bases at J, with 12 bases in the middle. The CDR3 reads CARNPGIHTGELFF. The CDR3 bases are TGTGCCAGAAATCCCGGGATCCACACCGGGGAGCTGTTTTTT.

The V gene is TRBV30, the J gene TRBJ1-1; TRBD1 agrees at 9 bases. There are 11 residues in the CDR3. Unmatched junction bases numbered 9, after V lost 5 bases and J lost 14 bases. Germline V CDR1 and CDR2: GTSNPN, SVGIG (reference sequence). The CDR3 protein is CAWGQGPYLFF. The CDR3 bases are TGTGCCTGGGGACAGGGGCCATACCTCTTCTTT.

DNA of the CDR3: TGTGCCAGCAGTTTCCTTCCCCACAGACAGGGTCCCAGTATGTACGAGCAGTACTTC. This codes for CASSFLPHRQGPSMYEQYF. The chain combines TRBV28 with TRBJ2-7; 7 bases match TRBD1. Germline CDR1 reads MDHEN; CDR2 reads SYDVKM. Trimming cost V 3 bases and J 4 bases; bases outside gene matches: 21. This CDR3 is 19 amino acids long.

The table lists this clone with a few counts. The chain uses TRBV27 and TRBJ2-6; TRBD1 aligns across 7 bases. Germline assignment: CDR1 MNHEY and CDR2 SMNVEV (reference sequence). The length of the CDR3 is 16 residues. The junction had 9 bases not matched to a gene; V was cut back by 7 bases and J by 3 bases. This CDR3 reads CASKFNRGDGANVLTF. The DNA for the CDR3 is TGTGCCAGCAAGTTTAACAGGGGTGATGGGGCCAACGTCCTGACTTTC. The full variable domain, rest sourced from reference TRBV27 and TRBJ2-6, is EAQVTQNPRYLITVTGKKLTVTCSQNMNHEYMSWYRQDPGLGLRQIYYSMNVEVTDKGDVPEGYKVSRKEKRNFPLILESPSPNQTSLYFCASKFNRGDGANVLTFGAGSRLTVL.

The chain links TRBV6-5 to TRBJ2-2; 7 nucleotides agree with TRBD2. The CDR3 runs 12 residues. Trimming cost V 6 bases and J 8 bases; bases outside gene matches: 3. Germline loops: CDR1 MNHEY, CDR2 SVGAGI. CDR3 DNA sequence: TGTGCCAGCAGAAAACTAGCGGGGGAGCTGTTTTTT. This codes for CASRKLAGELFF.

This clone turned up a few times. The chain has TRBV28 and TRBJ2-1; 11 nucleotides align to TRBD1. In germline, CDR1 is MDHEN, CDR2 SYDVKM. The ends lost 5 bases at V and 8 bases at J; junction bases unmatched: 8. The CDR3 contains 15 residues. The CDR3 nucleotides are TGTGCCAGCAGTCCATCTTGGACAGGGGGCGATGAGCAGTTCTTC. Protein: CASSPSWTGGDEQFF.

This rearrangement joins TRBV25-1 to TRBJ1-1; 8 nucleotides agree with TRBD1. J lost 3 bases, V lost 0 bases, and 0 bases had no gene match. The CDR3 is 14 residues long. The V gene's germline CDR1 is MGHDK and CDR2 SYGVNS. This CDR3 is CASSEYRGHTEAFF. The DNA of the CDR3 is TGTGCCAGCAGTGAATACAGGGGGCACACTGAAGCTTTCTTT.

The chain recombines TRBV7-9 with TRBJ2-2; a weak D match, TRBD2 (5 bases). Germline CDR1 SEHNR, CDR2 FQNEAQ (reference sequence). The CDR3 runs to 14 residues. V lost 3 bases and J lost 6, with 11 bases in between. CDR3 sequence (DNA): TGTGCCAGCAGCTTTATCTTCGGGGCCGGGGAGCTGTTTTTT. Translation gives CASSFIFGAGELFF. The full variable domain, in which reference TRBV7-9 and TRBJ2-2 provide the parts outside the CDR3, is DTGVSQNPRHKITKRGQNVTFRCDPISEHNRLYWYRQTLGQGPEFLTYFQNEAQLEKSRLLSDRFSAERPKGSFSTLEIQRTEQGDSAMYLCASSFIFGAGELFFGEGSRLTVL.

V and J are TRBV7-2 and TRBJ1-2; TRBD1 agrees at 11 bases. The germline gives CDR1 SGHTA, CDR2 FQGNSA. V lost 5 bases to trimming and J lost 7 bases; unmatched junction nucleotides: 6. This CDR3 spans 14 amino acids. The CDR3 reads CASSLSGTGGGYTF. CDR3 in DNA: TGTGCCAGCAGCCTAAGCGGGACAGGGGGTGGCTACACCTTC.

V is TRBV7-9 and J is TRBJ1-5, with TRBD1 identical over 7 bases. Germline-derived CDR1 and CDR2 are SEHNR and FQNEAQ (reference sequence). V gave up 8 bases and J gave up 1 base; unmatched junction bases: 2. This CDR3 region has 13 residues. The CDR3 here is CASGTESNQPQHF. In nucleotides, the CDR3 is TGTGCCAGCGGGACAGAGAGCAATCAGCCCCAGCATTTT.

The genes are TRBV7-2 and TRBJ1-4; D is possibly TRBD1 (6 bases). Trimming took 5 bases from V and 11 from J, leaving 15 bases between them. Germline V gene lookup returns CDR1 SGHTA and CDR2 FQGNSA. This CDR3 has 13 residues. For the CDR3, the DNA is TGTGCCAGCAGCCTCACAGGGTCGGGTAAACTGTTTTTT. Amino acids: CASSLTGSGKLFF.

This clone was recorded only once. The chain joins TRBV5-1 to TRBJ2-3, with D possibly being TRBD2 (6 bases). Trimming took 4 bases from V and 3 from J, leaving 15 bases between them. The CDR3 has 15 residues. Germline CDR1 and CDR2: SGHRS and YFSETQ. DNA of the CDR3: TGCGCCAGCAGCGGGGCTAGCGTGGGTACAGATACGCAGTATTTT. This sequence encodes CASSGASVGTDTQYF.